This TCR beta chain was recovered during a study of tumor-infiltrating lymphocytes in primary liver carcinoma. At the level of the study: Ages ranged from 30 to 69, with HCC or mixed HCC-cholangiocarcinoma. Study conclusions and caveats: Whereas tumor region pairs overlapped more, tumor-adjacent and tumor-blood pairs overlapped less. The study found a significantly higher top-250-clone fraction in tumors than in blood (p = 0.039).

From around 18-30 mg of unsorted bulk tissue, DNA and RNA were co-extracted together. Samples were taken from five separate regions of every tumor. Total RNA (roughly 540 ng) served as template for TCR beta cDNA synthesis primed by a constant-region primer. Modified slightly, ARM-PCR produced TCR beta libraries over three nested multiplex PCR rounds. A C-beta reverse primer was combined with TRBV1-TRBV30 forward primers in the first two PCR rounds, and each round had approximately 9 cycles. One entry per CDR3 protein results from TCRdb running MiXCR on the multiplex PCR reads. The data show about 130,000 distinct CDR3 sequences, 60% to 75% seen once. This clonotype occurred many times. Its antigen is currently unknown. Between the trimmed V and J ends, which lost 7 bases and 1 base, there was a span of 10 bases. CDR3 size: 12 residues. Per germline, CDR1 SQVTM and CDR2 ANQGSEA.

The chain links TRBV29-1 to TRBJ1-2; D unclear. This sequence was found in a woman in her fifties or sixties with primary liver carcinoma and hepatitis B virus infection. What was sequenced was liver tumor tissue from sampling region 3. Subset of the sample: tumor region T3, left-lateral pole. CDR3 nucleotides: TGCAGCGCCAATAGCGTTAACTATGGCTACACCTTC. Translating it yields CSANSVNYGYTF.